The 15 T cell receptor beta chains presented below share a single source sample, sequenced in a study of cytomegalovirus exposure and HLA in healthy donors. The primer mix had 60 Vbeta and 13 Jbeta primers. Clones were read by immunoSEQ multiplex PCR, and TCRdb kept only the in-frame ones, dropping some. This table holds 99,000 or so clones, roughly three quarters found once. Input material: PBMCs. These receptors were taken from a male donor in good health and CMV-seropositive.

This clone was seen a single time. The chain couples TRBV30 to TRBJ1-5; D gene uncertain. Trimming took off 2 bases at V and 6 bases at J, with 14 bases between the two ends. Germline CDR1 reads GTSNPN; CDR2 reads SVGIG (reference sequence). There are 14 residues in the CDR3. This chain's CDR3 is CAWSRGQVVQPQHF. CDR3 coding DNA: TGTGCCTGGAGTCGAGGGCAGGTGGTTCAGCCCCAGCATTTT.

The rearrangement links TRBV6-5 to TRBJ1-6; perhaps TRBD1 as D (5 bases). Per germline, CDR1 MNHEY and CDR2 SVGAGI. With 4 bases removed from V and 6 bases from J, the gap between germline ends came to 13 bases. The CDR3 length is 15 residues. CDR3 in DNA: TGTGCCAGCAGTTCCGCGGGGGGGGTTAATTCACCCCTCCACTTT. It is translated as CASSSAGGVNSPLHF.

The J gene is TRBJ1-5, the V gene TRBV30; TRBD1 might be the D (5 bases). Germline V lookup: CDR1 GTSNPN, CDR2 SVGIG (reference sequence). V gave up 1 base and J gave up 11 bases, with 15 bases separating them. The CDR3 totals 13 residues. The CDR3 here is CAWSDDSRWAQHF. The CDR3 coding sequence is TGTGCCTGGAGTGATGACAGTCGATGGGCCCAGCATTTT.

The rearrangement links TRBV6-5 to TRBJ1-2; D not certain. Trimming took 6 bases from V and 4 from J, leaving 12 bases between them. The CDR3 consists of 13 residues. CDR1 is MNHEY, CDR2 SVGAGI, per germline. In DNA, the CDR3 is TGTGCCAGCAGCCATAGCTTCCCCTATGGCTACACCTTC. Translation gives CASSHSFPYGYTF.

The chain uses TRBV27 and TRBJ2-3; 10 nucleotides align to TRBD2. V was clipped by 0 bases and J by 2 bases; unmatched bases: 8. The CDR3 totals 18 residues. Germline values: CDR1 MNHEY, CDR2 SMNVEV (reference sequence). CDR3 DNA sequence: TGTGCCAGCAGTTTATCGCGAAAAGGACTAGCGGTCACAGATACGCAGTATTTT. Its protein product is CASSLSRKGLAVTDTQYF.

CDR3 nucleotide sequence: TGTGCCAGCAGTCAGCGGCACTTAGAGGGGACCCAGTACTTC. Amino acid sequence: CASSQRHLEGTQYF. The chain recombines TRBV6-5 with TRBJ2-5, with D possibly matching TRBD2 (5 bases). The CDR3 spans 14 residues. The V gene lost 5 bases and the J gene lost 7 bases, with 17 bases spanning the gap. CDR1 is MNHEY and CDR2 is SVGAGI in the germline V gene.

The chain recombines TRBV4-3 with TRBJ2-1; D possibly corresponds to TRBD2 (5 bases). This CDR3 has 14 residues. Deletions cut 1 base from V and 7 bases from J, with 11 bases between. Germline V gene lookup returns CDR1 LGHNA and CDR2 YSLEER. CDR3 loop: CASSQGPRGNEQFF. CDR3 sequence (DNA): TGCGCCAGCAGCCAAGGGCCTCGGGGAAATGAGCAGTTCTTC.

This sequence joins TRBV18 and TRBJ2-7; TRBD1 is a possible D gene (6 bases). This CDR3 is built from 13 residues. Germline V gene sequence: CDR1 KGHSH, CDR2 LQKENI. V lost 3 bases to trimming and J lost 7 bases, with 13 bases between them. CDR3 nucleotide sequence: TGTGCCAGCTCACCTAGGGGGTCGGGGGAGCAGTACTTC. The encoded protein is CASSPRGSGEQYF.

This chain connects TRBV7-9 to TRBJ1-1, with 9 bases aligning to TRBD1. The CDR3 totals 15 residues. V lost 4 bases, J lost 1 base, and 4 bases stayed unmatched. The germline CDR1 and CDR2 sequences are SEHNR and FQNEAQ (reference sequence). This CDR3 is CASSWEGQGNTEAFF. CDR3 bases: TGTGCCAGCAGCTGGGAGGGACAGGGGAACACTGAAGCTTTCTTT.

The V call is TRBV6-1, the J call TRBJ2-5, with TRBD2 matching over 7 bases. V lost 7 bases to trimming and J lost 4 bases; unmatched junction nucleotides: 6. This CDR3 spans 13 amino acids. Germline CDR1 MNHNS, CDR2 SASEGT. The CDR3 DNA is TGTGCCAGCATAAGACCGGGAGGAGAGACCCAGTACTTC. It translates to CASIRPGGETQYF.

This clone was observed a few times. The chain recombines TRBV18 with TRBJ2-5, with TRBD1 matching 7 bases. V dropped 3 bases and J dropped 1; count of bases not matched to a gene: 8. Germline loops: CDR1 KGHSH, CDR2 LQKENI. The length of the CDR3 is 16 residues. The CDR3 spells CASSPRTGDTQETQYF. The CDR3 DNA reads as TGTGCCAGCTCACCCCGGACAGGAGACACCCAAGAGACCCAGTACTTC.

This sequence joins TRBV6-6 and TRBJ2-2; D is undetermined. This CDR3 spans 14 amino acids. The germline CDR1 and CDR2 sequences are MNHNY and SVGAGI (reference sequence). Deletions cut 2 bases from V and 1 base from J, with 5 bases between. The CDR3 DNA is TGTGCCAGCAGTTACCAGCGGAACACCGGGGAGCTGTTTTTT. Its translation is CASSYQRNTGELFF.

This clone was observed a single time. Here the CDR3 DNA reads TGTGCCAGCAGTCCGCTTCGGACAGGGCAAAATTCACCCCTCCACTTT. This sequence encodes CASSPLRTGQNSPLHF. The V gene is TRBV6-8, the J gene TRBJ1-6; TRBD1 matches at 8 bases. The V segment lost 5 bases and the J segment 7 bases; nucleotides outside the gene matches: 10. Germline V gene data show CDR1 as MNHGY and CDR2 as SAAAGT. This CDR3 region has 16 residues.

The V call is TRBV6-6, the J call TRBJ1-1; D perhaps matches TRBD1 (6 bases). Trimming removed 0 bases at V and 5 bases at J, with 16 bases between. The CDR3 is 16 residues long. Germline lookup yields CDR1 MNHNY and CDR2 SVGAGI (reference sequence). The CDR3 nucleotides read TGTGCCAGCAGTTACTCTAGCTCAGGTCAGGGGACTGAAGCTTTCTTT. Protein product: CASSYSSSGQGTEAFF.

The J gene is TRBJ1-5, the V gene TRBV7-2; possibly TRBD1 for D (6 bases). The germline V and J ends were trimmed by 1 base and 3 bases, with 13 bases remaining between them. Germline assignment: CDR1 SGHTA and CDR2 FQGNSA. The CDR3 loop spans 16 amino acids. CDR3 loop: CASSLEQGTANQPQHF. CDR3 coding DNA: TGTGCCAGCAGCTTAGAACAGGGTACCGCCAATCAGCCCCAGCATTTT.